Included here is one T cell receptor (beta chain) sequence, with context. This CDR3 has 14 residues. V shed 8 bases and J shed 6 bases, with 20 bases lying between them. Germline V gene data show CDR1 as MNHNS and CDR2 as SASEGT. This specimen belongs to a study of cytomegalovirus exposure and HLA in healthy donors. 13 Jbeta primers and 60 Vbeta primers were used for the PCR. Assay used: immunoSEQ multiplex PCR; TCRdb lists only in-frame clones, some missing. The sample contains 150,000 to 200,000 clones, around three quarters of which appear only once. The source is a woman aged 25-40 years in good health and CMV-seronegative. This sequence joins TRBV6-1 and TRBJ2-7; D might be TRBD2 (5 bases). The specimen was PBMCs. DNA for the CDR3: TGTGCCAGCGCAAGGCCCGGGGTCCCCGCCGAGCAGTACTTC. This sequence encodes CASARPGVPAEQYF.